The 23 T cell receptor beta chains presented below share a single source sample, sequenced in a study of blood T cells in healthy people across ages (dated by TCRdb to the mid-2010s). To prepare the library, 5' RACE was applied. This sample was sequenced with an Illumina HiSeq 2500. A second PCR of about 6 to 11 cycles was performed with a sample-barcoded 5' primer and a J-beta primer mix. TCRdb ran its own pipeline on the public reads, namely fastp trimming at Q25 and MiXCR clone calling, and kept in-frame beta chains. One record per CDR3 amino acid sequence lists the most common genes and DNA. Across this sample there are approximately 900,000 distinct CDR3 sequences, with about 48% seen only once. In total, the top ten clones hold around an eighth of the sample. The material sequenced was blood. These receptors originate from a man under 40 in good health.

In this sample, this clonotype turned up a few times. Its ends do not fully match the called genes, so a read error is possible. The chain is built from TRBV5-1 and TRBJ1-2; 7 nucleotides agree with TRBD1. The CDR3 contains 14 residues. The germline gives CDR1 SGHRS, CDR2 YFSETQ. CDR3 nucleotides: TGCGTCAGCAGCTTGGCCCCGGGGACAGTCGGCTACACCTTC. Residues: CVSSLAPGTVGYTF.

This clonotype was picked up a small number of times. The rearrangement uses TRBV25-1 and TRBJ2-5, with D unresolved. The CDR3 covers 10 residues. Deletions cut 3 bases from V and 9 bases from J, with 5 bases between. Germline CDR1 is MGHDK and CDR2 is SYGVNS. The CDR3 spells CASSDLSQYF. CDR3 DNA sequence: TGTGCCAGCAGTGATCTTTCCCAGTACTTC.

CDR3 protein: CASSLLSGKETQYF. CDR3 in DNA: TGTGCCAGCAGCTTATTGAGCGGCAAAGAGACCCAGTACTTC. The V and J genes are TRBV7-9 and TRBJ2-5, with a possible D match to TRBD2 (5 bases). The CDR3 totals 14 residues. V was cut by 2 bases and J by 3 bases, with 10 bases left in between. CDR1 SEHNR and CDR2 FQNEAQ come from the germline V gene (reference sequence).

The CDR3 loop reads CASSQDAARGDEQYF. The CDR3, as DNA: TGTGCCAGCAGCCAAGACGCAGCCCGGGGGGACGAGCAGTACTTC. This chain uses TRBV4-2 with TRBJ2-4; TRBD2 matches at 7 bases. Matching the DNA end better, TRBJ2-7 makes the J call doubtful. Germline V gene data show CDR1 as LGHNA and CDR2 as YNFKEQ. The CDR3 has 15 residues.

The chain couples TRBV2 to TRBJ2-4, with D perhaps TRBD1 (5 bases). Trimming removed 8 bases from V and 1 base from J, with 21 bases in between. CDR3 length: 17 amino acids. CDR1 is SNHLY and CDR2 is FYNNEI in the germline V gene. CDR3 in amino acids: CASRRVFLPGAKNIQYF. DNA for the CDR3: TGTGCCAGCCGCAGGGTCTTCCTTCCAGGGGCCAAAAACATTCAGTACTTC.

The chain has TRBV11-2 and TRBJ2-3, with D perhaps TRBD1 (6 bases). CDR1 is SGHAT and CDR2 is FQNNGV in the germline V gene. The CDR3 totals 17 residues. Trimming left V 0 bases short and J 5 bases short, with 18 bases between. DNA for the CDR3: TGTGCCAGCAGCTTAGATGTTTGGGGGCAGGGTCGAGATACGCAGTATTTT. It specifies CASSLDVWGQGRDTQYF.

This clonotype was seen only a few times. This chain links TRBV3-1 with TRBJ2-7, with a possible D match to TRBD1 (6 bases). Germline CDR1 LGHDT, CDR2 YNNKEL (reference sequence). The CDR3 is 15 residues long. V was pared by 1 base and J by 5 bases, with 15 bases between. CDR3 coding DNA: TGTGCCAGCAGCCAAGCCAGGGGTGTGAAAAACGAGCAGTACTTC. Its protein product is CASSQARGVKNEQYF.

This clonotype was detected many times. This chain connects TRBV4-2 to TRBJ1-6; TRBD1 might be the D (5 bases). The CDR3 contains 16 residues. The ends were cut back, 1 base at V and 6 bases at J, with 13 bases in the middle. Germline V gene lookup returns CDR1 LGHNA and CDR2 YNFKEQ. The CDR3 DNA reads as TGTGCCAGCAGCCAAGTTCTGAGGGGAAGTAATTCACCCCTCCACTTT. This sequence encodes CASSQVLRGSNSPLHF.

This clonotype was seen a few times. This chain links TRBV10-3 with TRBJ2-7, with D uncertain. Looked up from germline, CDR1 is ENHRY and CDR2 is SYGVKD. The V end was cut by 7 bases, the J end by 2 bases, with 12 bases between. The CDR3 extends over 13 amino acids. For the CDR3, the DNA is TGTGCCATCATCGGCGAGGAGACCTACGAGCAGTACTTC. Its protein product is CAIIGEETYEQYF.

The CDR3 region has the DNA TGTGCCAGCAGCTTAGCTCTATGGACGGTCGAGACCCAGTACTTC. Amino acid sequence: CASSLALWTVETQYF. The chain is built from TRBV7-2 and TRBJ2-5; D is undetermined. Germline CDR1 is SGHTA and CDR2 is FQGNSA. CDR3 length equals 15 residues. V shed 0 bases and J shed 5 bases, with 13 bases lying between them.

The table lists this clonotype with a few counts. This rearrangement joins TRBV24-1 to TRBJ1-2, with a tentative D call TRBD1 (5 bases). Deletions cut 10 bases from V and 7 bases from J, with 21 bases between. The germline CDR1 and CDR2 sequences are KGHDR and SFDVKD. CDR3 size: 14 residues. CDR3 DNA: TGTGCCACTCATCCCGCCGGGGGTCTGGGTGGCTACACCTTC. This gives the protein CATHPAGGLGGYTF.

This clonotype was seen only a few times. This chain connects TRBV20-1 to TRBJ2-1; no reliable D call. Trimming stripped 8 bases from V and 2 bases from J, with 13 bases between. This CDR3 is built from 13 residues. CDR1 and CDR2 from the germline V gene are DFQATT and SNEGSKA (reference sequence). The CDR3 DNA sequence: TGCAGTACGGGCCGGGTAGCCTACAATGAGCAGTTCTTC. Its translation: CSTGRVAYNEQFF.

This clonotype turned up a few times. The chain carries TRBV3-1 and TRBJ1-2; maybe TRBD1 (5 bases). The CDR3 covers 16 residues. The ends were cut back, 3 bases at V and 1 base at J, with 15 bases in the middle. The germline V gene has CDR1 LGHDT and CDR2 YNNKEL (reference sequence). The CDR3 sequence is CASSQIDSNVNYGYTF. DNA for the CDR3: TGTGCCAGCAGCCAGATCGACAGCAACGTTAACTATGGCTACACCTTC.

A few counts support this clonotype. The chain joins TRBV20-1 to TRBJ2-7, with 8 bases aligning to TRBD1. Germline-derived CDR1 and CDR2 are DFQATT and SNEGSKA (reference sequence). The V gene end was trimmed by 5 bases and the J gene end by 3 bases; junction bases not matched to a gene: 9. This CDR3 comprises 14 residues. The CDR3 nucleotides are TGCAGTGCTCCCGGACAGGGAGGTTACTACGAGCAGTACTTC. Translation: CSAPGQGGYYEQYF.

There are many counts of this clonotype. DNA of the CDR3: TGTGCCAGCAGTTATTCTAGCGGCTACAATGAGCAGTTCTTC. Its translation is CASSYSSGYNEQFF. This sequence joins TRBV6-6 and TRBJ2-1; 7 bases fit TRBD2. This CDR3 is built from 14 residues. V dropped 3 bases and J dropped 3; count of bases not matched to a gene: 2. Germline values: CDR1 MNHNY, CDR2 SVGAGI (reference sequence).

In regard to this clonotype: A read error is possible here, since a much larger clone lies one base away. The rearrangement uses TRBV20-1 and TRBJ1-1, with 9 bases that match TRBD1. Per germline, CDR1 DFQATT and CDR2 SNEGSKA (reference sequence). The CDR3 is 14 residues long. This CDR3 is CGASGDRERSQAFF. The CDR3 DNA follows: TGCGGTGCTAGTGGGGACAGGGAGAGAAGCCAAGCTTTCTTT.

The chain recombines TRBV4-2 with TRBJ1-2; 9 bases agree with TRBD1. The CDR3 runs to 15 residues. V shed 4 bases and J 7 bases; nucleotides not matched to a gene: 10. Germline loops: CDR1 LGHNA, CDR2 YNFKEQ. The CDR3 spells CASSLTGGAIGGYTF. CDR3 coding DNA: TGTGCCAGCAGCCTCACAGGGGGCGCGATTGGTGGCTACACCTTC.

J is TRBJ2-7 and V is TRBV7-2; 9 positions agree with TRBD1. The CDR3 totals 18 residues. J lost 2 bases, V lost 0 bases, and 11 bases had no gene match. Germline V CDR1 and CDR2: SGHTA, FQGNSA. CDR3 protein: CASSLASGTGITTYEQYF. CDR3 nucleotides: TGTGCCAGCAGCTTAGCGTCCGGGACAGGGATCACGACCTACGAGCAGTACTTC.

This clonotype showed up just a few times. The chain carries TRBV29-1 and TRBJ1-4; D call uncertain. The CDR3 has 14 amino acids. V was pared by 4 bases and J by 5 bases, with 14 bases between. CDR1 is SQVTM and CDR2 is ANQGSEA in the germline V gene. The CDR3 loop is CSVALDTRNEKLFF. For the CDR3, the DNA is TGCAGCGTTGCCCTCGACACCCGGAATGAAAAACTGTTTTTT.

This clonotype was counted only a few times. The V call is TRBV9, the J call TRBJ2-3; no reliable D call. Germline lookup yields CDR1 SGDLS and CDR2 YYNGEE. V was shortened by 3 bases and J by 6 bases, with 14 bases between the two germline ends. This CDR3 region has 14 residues. The CDR3 protein is CASSAVTRLDTQYF. The CDR3 DNA reads TGTGCCAGCAGCGCAGTCACCCGTTTGGATACGCAGTATTTT.

This chain uses TRBV7-6 with TRBJ2-1; weak D call: TRBD1 (6 bases). The germline V and J ends were trimmed by 0 bases and 6 bases, with 9 bases remaining between them. The CDR3 loop spans 14 amino acids. Germline V gene lookup returns CDR1 SGHVS and CDR2 FNYEAQ. CDR3 loop: CASSLAAGVNEQFF. Here the CDR3 DNA reads TGTGCCAGCAGCTTAGCGGCAGGGGTCAATGAGCAGTTCTTC.

About this clonotype itself: A much more abundant neighbour one base away suggests this may be a read error. The rearrangement joins TRBV7-2 to TRBJ2-5; D call uncertain. The J call may not be correct, given that the DNA end is closer to TRBJ2-7. CDR3 length equals 14 residues. Germline loops: CDR1 SGHTA, CDR2 FQGNSA. The CDR3 loop is CASSLEFSTYEQYF. Here the CDR3 DNA reads TGTGCCAGCAGCTTAGAGTTTTCCACCTACGAGCAGTACTTC.

V is TRBV4-2 and J is TRBJ2-3; TRBD2 aligns across 12 bases. This CDR3 spans 18 amino acids. In germline, CDR1 is LGHNA, CDR2 YNFKEQ. The V segment lost 1 base and the J segment 0 bases; nucleotides outside the gene matches: 5. The CDR3 bases are TGTGCCAGCAGCCAAGTAGGACTAGCGGGGATTAGCACAGATACGCAGTATTTT. It translates to CASSQVGLAGISTDTQYF.